A single sample is the source of the 22 T cell receptor beta chains below, sequenced in a study of blood T cell repertoires in COVID-19. The repertoire was sequenced with immunoSEQ multiplex PCR; TCRdb's copy has only in-frame clones and lacks some. The sample yields tens of thousands of clones, less than 90% seen once. Sequenced input: peripheral blood. Every receptor here comes from a human donor in a cohort sampled during active COVID-19.

This clone has a single count. The chain uses TRBV27 and TRBJ1-6, with no clear D. CDR1 and CDR2 from the germline V gene are MNHEY and SMNVEV (reference sequence). V was pared by 0 bases and J by 6 bases, with 6 bases between. This CDR3 comprises 14 residues. The CDR3 loop reads CASSLSYSNSPLHF. CDR3 nucleotide sequence: TGTGCCAGCAGTTTATCTTACAGTAATTCACCCCTCCACTTT.

This rearrangement joins TRBV2 to TRBJ1-2; D gene unclear. V lost 4 bases and J lost 7, with 13 bases in between. The germline V gene encodes CDR1 SNHLY and CDR2 FYNNEI. CDR3 length: 13 residues. The CDR3 protein is CASSGSSSRGYTF. The CDR3 region has the DNA TGTGCCAGCAGTGGTAGCAGTTCACGTGGCTACACCTTC.

This clone was seen a single time. The CDR3 protein is CASSSRGPSYNEQFF. The CDR3 bases are TGCGCCAGCAGCTCCAGGGGCCCCTCCTACAATGAGCAGTTCTTC. V usage is TRBV5-1 and J usage is TRBJ2-1; D may be TRBD1 (6 bases). V lost 3 bases and J 0 bases, leaving 10 bases between the germline ends. This CDR3 is built from 15 residues. Germline values: CDR1 SGHRS, CDR2 YFSETQ.

This chain uses TRBV11-3 with TRBJ2-1, with 7 bases that match TRBD1. Germline values: CDR1 SGHNT, CDR2 YENEEA. The J segment lost 4 bases and the V segment lost 5 bases, leaving 5 bases of the junction unmatched. The CDR3 runs to 14 residues. Here the CDR3 reads CASSPGTEYNEQFF. CDR3 nucleotide sequence: TGTGCCAGCAGCCCTGGGACAGAGTACAATGAGCAGTTCTTC.

This clone was observed a handful of times. V is TRBV4-1 and J is TRBJ1-3; D remains unclear. The germline V gene has CDR1 MGHRA and CDR2 YSYEKL. V was shortened by 3 bases and J by 0 bases, with 9 bases between the two germline ends. This CDR3 region has 15 residues. In DNA form, the CDR3 reads TGCGCCAGCAGCCACCTGCGGGACTCTGGAAACACCATATATTTT. Translation gives CASSHLRDSGNTIYF.

V and J are TRBV19 and TRBJ1-4; maybe TRBD1 (5 bases). The CDR3 is made up of 14 amino acids. From germline, CDR1 is LNHDA and CDR2 SQIVND (reference sequence). With 6 bases removed from V and 5 bases from J, the gap between germline ends came to 13 bases. CDR3 loop: CASRPRVQNEKLFF. In DNA, the CDR3 is TGTGCCAGTAGGCCCAGGGTTCAAAATGAAAAACTGTTTTTT. The full variable domain, with the rest looked up from reference TRBV19 and TRBJ1-4, is DGGITQSPKYLFRKEGQNVTLSCEQNLNHDAMYWYRQDPGQGLRLIYYSQIVNDFQKGDIAEGYSVSREKKESFPLTVTSAQKNPTAFYLCASRPRVQNEKLFFGSGTQLSVL.

This chain connects TRBV7-3 to TRBJ2-2, with 7 bases that match TRBD1. The CDR3 covers 16 residues. Looked up from germline, CDR1 is SGHTA and CDR2 is FQGTGA. After removal of 1 base from V and 7 bases from J, the junction contained 9 bases not matched to a gene. The CDR3 nucleotides are TGTGCCAGCAGCTTAAGAGGTGGACAGGCATACGGGGAGCTGTTTTTT. It encodes CASSLRGGQAYGELFF.

This chain connects TRBV12-3 or TRBV12-4 to TRBJ2-1; tentative D call: TRBD1 (5 bases). The CDR3 has 13 amino acids. The V end was cut by 2 bases, the J end by 7 bases, with 9 bases between. The CDR3 loop is CASSLQGRNEQFF. CDR3 nucleotides: TGTGCCAGCAGTTTACAGGGAAGGAATGAGCAGTTCTTC.

This chain uses TRBV11-2 with TRBJ2-3; 11 bases fit TRBD2. V shed 5 bases, J shed 2 bases, and the junction held 15 bases outside the gene matches. The CDR3 runs 19 residues. Looked up from germline, CDR1 is SGHAT and CDR2 is FQNNGV. The CDR3 sequence is CASSRRGGSGGAITDTQYF. The CDR3 region has the DNA TGTGCCAGCAGCCGGAGGGGCGGTAGCGGGGGGGCTATCACAGATACGCAGTATTTT.

This CDR3 reads CAWTPTGGNSPLHF. CDR3 nucleotide sequence: TGTGCCTGGACCCCCACAGGGGGCAATTCACCCCTCCACTTT. V usage is TRBV30 and J usage is TRBJ1-6; 9 nucleotides line up with TRBD1. CDR1 and CDR2 from the germline V gene are GTSNPN and SVGIG (reference sequence). The CDR3 is made up of 14 amino acids. J was trimmed by 7 bases and V by 4 bases; bases with no gene match: 5.

The chain uses TRBV5-6 and TRBJ2-5; a weak D match, TRBD1 (7 bases). The V gene lost 4 bases and the J gene lost 0 bases, with 10 bases spanning the gap. Germline V gives CDR1 SGHDT, CDR2 YYEEEE. The CDR3 runs 14 residues. The CDR3 bases are TGTGCCAGCAGCGCGGGACAGTACCAAGAGACCCAGTACTTC. Protein sequence: CASSAGQYQETQYF.

The chain has TRBV7-2 and TRBJ2-5; 10 nucleotides agree with TRBD2. CDR1 and CDR2 (germline): SGHTA, FQGNSA. V was clipped by 6 bases and J by 0 bases; unmatched bases: 4. The CDR3 covers 15 residues. This chain's CDR3 is CASRPSGSDQETQYF. For the CDR3, the DNA is TGTGCCAGCAGACCTAGCGGGAGCGACCAAGAGACCCAGTACTTC.

The gene calls are TRBV10-1 and TRBJ1-1, with 11 nucleotides matching TRBD1. Looked up from germline, CDR1 is WNHNN and CDR2 is SYGVQD (reference sequence). V shed 0 bases and J 2 bases; nucleotides not matched to a gene: 8. CDR3 length: 18 residues. The CDR3 region is CASSESSDRGRFNTEAFF. The CDR3 nucleotides are TGCGCCAGCAGTGAGTCGTCGGACAGGGGGCGATTCAACACTGAAGCTTTCTTT.

This chain's CDR3 is CASSFPRGTGVTEAFF. The CDR3 DNA is TGTGCCAGCAGTTTCCCCCGCGGGACAGGGGTCACTGAAGCTTTCTTT. The chain is built from TRBV28 and TRBJ1-1, with 10 bases matching TRBD1. The CDR3 has 16 residues. J lost 4 bases, V lost 3 bases, and 8 bases had no gene match. CDR1 is MDHEN, CDR2 SYDVKM, per germline. Combining the CDR3 with reference TRBV28 and TRBJ1-1 gives the whole variable domain DVKVTQSSRYLVKRTGEKVFLECVQDMDHENMFWYRQDPGLGLRLIYFSYDVKMKEKGDIPEGYSVSREKKERFSLILESASTNQTSMYLCASSFPRGTGVTEAFFGQGTRLTVV.

This chain uses TRBV5-1 with TRBJ2-1; 9 positions match TRBD1. This CDR3 contains 15 residues. V lost 2 bases to trimming and J lost 1 base; unmatched junction nucleotides: 1. The germline V gene encodes CDR1 SGHRS and CDR2 YFSETQ. CDR3 in amino acids: CASSFGTGSYNEQFF. As DNA, the CDR3 is TGCGCCAGCAGCTTCGGGACAGGGTCCTACAATGAGCAGTTCTTC. Full variable domain (missing parts from reference TRBV5-1 and TRBJ2-1): KAGVTQTPRYLIKTRGQQVTLSCSPISGHRSVSWYQQTPGQGLQFLFEYFSETQRNKGNFPGRFSGRQFSNSRSEMNVSTLELGDSALYLCASSFGTGSYNEQFFGPGTRLTVL.

This clone has just one count. The V and J genes are TRBV7-2 and TRBJ1-4; 10 bases are shared with TRBD1. Germline V CDR1 and CDR2: SGHTA, FQGNSA. The trim removed 5 bases at V and 6 bases at J, leaving 6 bases unmatched. The CDR3 loop spans 15 amino acids. CDR3 region: CASSRWTGGDEKLFF. The CDR3 nucleotides are TGTGCCAGCAGCCGCTGGACAGGGGGTGATGAAAAACTGTTTTTT. The entire variable domain, with the rest obtained from reference TRBV7-2 and TRBJ1-4, is as follows: GAGVSQSPSNKVTEKGKDVELRCDPISGHTALYWYRQSLGQGLEFLIYFQGNSAPDKSGLPSDRFSAERTGGSVSTLTIQRTQQEDSAVYLCASSRWTGGDEKLFFGSGTQLSVL.

The chain has TRBV6-4 and TRBJ2-7; no reliable D call. There are 13 residues in the CDR3. Between the trimmed V and J ends, which lost 3 bases and 7 bases, there was a span of 13 bases. Germline V lookup: CDR1 MRHNA, CDR2 SNTAGT. CDR3 sequence (DNA): TGTGCCAGCAGTGAAGTAGTAGCACGGGAGCAGTACTTC. This encodes CASSEVVAREQYF.

The V and J genes are TRBV6-1 and TRBJ1-1; D perhaps matches TRBD1 (5 bases). Germline V gene data show CDR1 as MNHNS and CDR2 as SASEGT. Deletions cut 2 bases from V and 4 bases from J, with 11 bases between. The CDR3 contains 14 residues. The CDR3 coding sequence is TGTGCCAGCAGTGAAATCCGGGGGGGCACTGAAGCTTTCTTT. Translated: CASSEIRGGTEAFF.

The chain recombines TRBV28 with TRBJ2-7, with TRBD1 as a possible D gene (6 bases). The CDR3 contains 12 residues. In germline, CDR1 is MDHEN, CDR2 SYDVKM. With 7 bases removed from V and 7 bases from J, the gap between germline ends came to 14 bases. CDR3 protein: CASTTGPREQYF. The CDR3 DNA is TGTGCCAGCACTACAGGGCCCCGGGAGCAGTACTTC.

This rearrangement joins TRBV7-6 to TRBJ2-5, with D perhaps matching TRBD1 (5 bases). The CDR3 loop spans 14 amino acids. V lost 7 bases to trimming and J lost 5 bases, with 17 bases between them. Per the germline V gene, CDR1 is SGHVS and CDR2 is FNYEAQ. The CDR3 DNA reads TGTGCCAGCACCCTTACGGCCGCAGGGGAGACCCAGTACTTC. It codes for CASTLTAAGETQYF. Drawing the rest from reference TRBV7-6 and TRBJ2-5, the complete variable domain is GAGVSQSPRYKVTKRGQDVALRCDPISGHVSLYWYRQALGQGPEFLTYFNYEAQQDKSGLPNDRFSAERPEGSISTLTIQRTEQRDSAMYRCASTLTAAGETQYFGPGTRLLVL.

This clone was recorded only once. The chain is built from TRBV9 and TRBJ1-1; 8 nucleotides agree with TRBD1. Germline V gene data show CDR1 as SGDLS and CDR2 as YYNGEE. V lost 7 bases to trimming and J lost 0 bases; unmatched junction nucleotides: 5. This CDR3 spans 14 amino acids. In DNA form, the CDR3 reads TGTGCCAGCGCCCTGGGACAGGTGAACACTGAAGCTTTCTTT. Translation gives CASALGQVNTEAFF.

The chain recombines TRBV5-1 with TRBJ1-1, with 9 nucleotides matching TRBD1. Germline V gene data show CDR1 as SGHRS and CDR2 as YFSETQ. J lost 1 base, V lost 4 bases, and 8 bases had no gene match. The CDR3 is made up of 16 amino acids. Written as DNA, the CDR3 is TGCGCCAGCAGCCGGGCTTACAGGGGGCAGAACACTGAAGCTTTCTTT. Its translation: CASSRAYRGQNTEAFF.